Described below is a single T cell receptor (beta chain) sequence and its context. This sample is drawn from a study of blood T cell repertoires in COVID-19. Study information: Donors in the United States, Italy and Spain gave samples during acute or convalescent COVID-19. PBMCs, B-cell-depleted T cells, or T cells were the source of the cDNA or gDNA that made up the material.

The assay was immunoSEQ multiplex PCR, and TCRdb's table has in-frame clones only and misses some. The sample contains more than 200,000 clones, roughly 84% of which appear only once. The V and J ends lost 0 bases and 6 bases, in that order; junction bases with no gene match: 6. Germline loops: CDR1 SGHAT, CDR2 FQNNGV. The CDR3 is 16 amino acids. This sequence joins TRBV11-2 and TRBJ2-1; TRBD2 matches at 9 bases. The sequence was collected from a woman aged 40 to 50 with active or convalescent COVID-19. The sequenced material came from peripheral blood. CDR3 sequence (DNA): TGTGCCAGCAGCTTAGATGGGGGGGGACTAGCCAATGAGCAGTTCTTC. This translates into CASSLDGGGLANEQFF.